Shown below are 8 T cell receptor beta chains from a single sample sequenced in a study of tumor-infiltrating lymphocytes in localized non-small cell lung cancer. The method was immunoSEQ multiplex PCR; TCRdb's version includes in-frame clones alone and lacks a portion of them. Here the sample spans nearly 9,500 clones, around 80% being singletons. Sequencing used uninvolved lung tissue not adjacent to the tumor. The receptors originated from a human donor with non-small cell lung cancer.

This sequence joins TRBV15 and TRBJ1-1; D might be TRBD1 (5 bases). Germline loops: CDR1 LNHNV, CDR2 YYDKDF (reference sequence). This CDR3 region has 12 residues. The V and J ends lost 8 bases and 1 base respectively, with 8 bases between them. This CDR3 reads CATEGTNTEAFF. CDR3 bases: TGTGCCACCGAGGGGACGAACACTGAAGCTTTCTTT.

The chain is built from TRBV29-1 and TRBJ2-2; D remains ambiguous. Germline-derived CDR1 and CDR2 are SQVTM and ANQGSEA. The CDR3 contains 12 residues. V shed 4 bases and J shed 1 base, with 4 bases lying between them. The CDR3 spells CSVARNTGELFF. CDR3 sequence (DNA): TGCAGCGTTGCCCGGAACACCGGGGAGCTGTTTTTT.

This sequence joins TRBV19 and TRBJ1-2; no definite D call. Germline CDR1 is LNHDA and CDR2 is SQIVND (reference sequence). V was pared by 3 bases and J by 2 bases, with 7 bases between. The CDR3 is 13 amino acids. CDR3 amino acids: CASSMGWNYGYTF. In nucleotides, the CDR3 is TGTGCCAGTAGTATGGGGTGGAACTATGGCTACACCTTC.

This clone has just a few counts. At one of its ends the junction is not consistent with the germline gene, which may arise from a read error. This chain links TRBV7-2 with TRBJ1-2; D not certain. Germline V gene lookup returns CDR1 SGHTA and CDR2 FQGNSA. The CDR3 extends over 13 amino acids. In DNA, the CDR3 is TGTGCCAGCAGCTTAGGGGCAGCCCCTCCCAGAGGTTTC. Its protein is CASSLGAAPPRGF.

This chain uses TRBV7-9 with TRBJ2-3; no clear D. Trimming left V 1 base short and J 8 bases short, with 7 bases between. Germline lookup yields CDR1 SEHNR and CDR2 FQNEAQ (reference sequence). CDR3 length: 12 amino acids. The CDR3 here is CASSLVGITQYF. The CDR3 region has the DNA TGTGCCAGCAGCTTAGTTGGGATTACGCAGTATTTT.

The chain recombines TRBV28 with TRBJ2-6, with D possibly TRBD1 on 5 matching bases. V was cut by 6 bases and J by 16 bases, with 22 bases left in between. The CDR3 has 14 amino acids. Germline-derived CDR1 and CDR2 are MDHEN and SYDVKM. CDR3 region: CASRTPETALGLTF. As DNA, the CDR3 is TGTGCCAGCAGGACCCCCGAGACAGCCTTAGGACTGACTTTC.

This clone was detected a few times. The CDR3 here is CASGTSYEQYF. Written as DNA, the CDR3 is TGTGCCAGCGGGACTTCCTACGAGCAGTACTTC. The chain employs TRBV10-3 and TRBJ2-7; possible D gene TRBD2, 6 bases. Germline CDR1 and CDR2: ENHRY and SYGVKD. CDR3 size: 11 residues. V lost 10 bases and J 1 base, leaving 8 bases between the germline ends.

The V call is TRBV28, the J call TRBJ2-7; D tentatively fits TRBD1 or TRBD2 (5 bases each). The CDR3 runs 13 residues. Looked up from germline, CDR1 is MDHEN and CDR2 is SYDVKM. The V gene lost 5 bases and the J gene lost 6 bases, with 14 bases spanning the gap. The CDR3, as DNA: TGTGCCAGCAGTCGGGGCAGCACGGTCGAGCAGTACTTC. This codes for CASSRGSTVEQYF. Full variable domain (outside the CDR3, taken from reference TRBV28 and TRBJ2-7): DVKVTQSSRYLVKRTGEKVFLECVQDMDHENMFWYRQDPGLGLRLIYFSYDVKMKEKGDIPEGYSVSREKKERFSLILESASTNQTSMYLCASSRGSTVEQYFGPGTRLTVT.